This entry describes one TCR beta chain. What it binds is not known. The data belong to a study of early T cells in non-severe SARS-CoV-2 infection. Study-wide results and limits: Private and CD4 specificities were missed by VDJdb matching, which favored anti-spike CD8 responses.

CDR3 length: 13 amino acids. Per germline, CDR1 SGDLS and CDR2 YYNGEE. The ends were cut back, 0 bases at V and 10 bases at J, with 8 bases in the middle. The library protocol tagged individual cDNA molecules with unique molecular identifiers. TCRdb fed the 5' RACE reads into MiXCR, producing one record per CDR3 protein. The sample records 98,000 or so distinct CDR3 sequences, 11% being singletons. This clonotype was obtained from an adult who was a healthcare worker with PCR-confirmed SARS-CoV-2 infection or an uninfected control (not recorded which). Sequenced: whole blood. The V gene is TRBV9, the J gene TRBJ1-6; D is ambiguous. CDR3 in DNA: TGTGCCAGCAGCGTAGGGCCGGGATCACCCCTCCACTTT. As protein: CASSVGPGSPLHF.